One sample yielded the 28 T cell receptor beta chains listed below, sequenced in a study of T cell responses to AZD1222 COVID-19 vaccine. Clones were sequenced by immunoSEQ multiplex PCR, and TCRdb holds only the in-frame ones, with some missing. The data hold 70,000 to 90,000 clones, with over 75% observed a single time. This material consisted of peripheral blood, taken 28 days after the second AZD1222 dose. The origin of the receptors is an adult who received the AZD1222 COVID-19 vaccine.

The chain combines TRBV30 with TRBJ2-3, with TRBD1 as a possible D gene (5 bases). V was pared by 0 bases and J by 8 bases, with 9 bases between. The CDR3 contains 12 residues. Germline V gene lookup returns CDR1 GTSNPN and CDR2 SVGIG (reference sequence). CDR3 sequence (DNA): TGTGCCTGGAGTGTAAGGGGAAGTACGCAGTATTTT. Translated: CAWSVRGSTQYF.

This clone has only one observation. The chain is built from TRBV5-4 and TRBJ1-2; perhaps TRBD1 as D (6 bases). Germline values: CDR1 SGHNT, CDR2 YYREEE (reference sequence). Trimming took 6 bases from V and 9 from J, leaving 15 bases between them. This CDR3 is built from 12 residues. The CDR3, as DNA: TGTGCCAGCACGGACAGCGCTCTGAGCTACACCTTC. It specifies CASTDSALSYTF.

The CDR3 reads CASSVSDIPGNTIYF. The DNA for the CDR3 is TGTGCCAGCAGCGTATCGGACATCCCTGGAAACACCATATATTTT. The V call is TRBV9, the J call TRBJ1-3; D might be TRBD1 (5 bases). Deletions cut 1 base from V and 2 bases from J, with 10 bases between. In germline, CDR1 is SGDLS, CDR2 YYNGEE. The CDR3 has 15 amino acids. Full variable domain (outside the CDR3, taken from reference TRBV9 and TRBJ1-3): DSGVTQTPKHLITATGQRVTLRCSPRSGDLSVYWYQQSLDQGLQFLIQYYNGEERAKGNILERFSAQQFPDLHSELNLSSLELGDSALYFCASSVSDIPGNTIYFGEGSWLTVV.

The V call is TRBV29-1, the J call TRBJ1-2; 8 positions agree with TRBD1. This CDR3 comprises 14 residues. The V and J ends lost 1 base and 8 bases, in that order; junction bases with no gene match: 9. Germline assignment: CDR1 SQVTM and CDR2 ANQGSEA. CDR3 amino acids: CSVEASTGGFGYTF. The CDR3 DNA sequence: TGCAGCGTTGAAGCTTCCACAGGGGGTTTCGGCTACACCTTC.

The V gene is TRBV30, the J gene TRBJ1-2, with 10 bases identical to TRBD1. Germline trimming cut 3 bases from V and 5 bases from J; bases unmatched to any gene: 12. The CDR3 has 16 amino acids. Germline V gene sequence: CDR1 GTSNPN, CDR2 SVGIG (reference sequence). In DNA form, the CDR3 reads TGTGCCTGGAGCGCAGCCGCGGGACAGGGGTTATATGGCTACACCTTC. Protein sequence: CAWSAAAGQGLYGYTF.

This chain links TRBV3-1 (or the pseudogene TRBV3-2) with TRBJ2-1, with a tentative D call TRBD2 (7 bases). The V and J ends lost 4 bases and 1 base respectively, with 11 bases between them. This CDR3 region has 15 residues. The V gene's germline CDR1 is LGHDT and CDR2 YNNKEL (reference sequence). CDR3 loop: CASSPRGASYNEQFF. The CDR3 bases are TGTGCCAGCAGCCCCCGGGGGGCGTCCTACAATGAGCAGTTCTTC.

This clone appeared a single time. V and J are TRBV5-5 and TRBJ1-1; 7 bases match TRBD1. The CDR3 length is 13 residues. CDR1 and CDR2 from the germline V gene are SGHKS and YYEKEE (reference sequence). The ends lost 4 bases at V and 6 bases at J; junction bases unmatched: 6. Here the CDR3 DNA reads TGTGCCAGCAGCCAAGACAGGGTTGCTGAAGCTTTCTTT. It codes for CASSQDRVAEAFF.

V usage is TRBV9 and J usage is TRBJ2-7; 9 bases are shared with TRBD1. The CDR3 sequence is 15 residues long. Germline values: CDR1 SGDLS, CDR2 YYNGEE. V lost 4 bases and J lost 2; bases outside the gene matches: 7. The CDR3: CASSQGTGRPYEQYF. The CDR3 DNA follows: TGTGCCAGCAGCCAGGGGACAGGGAGGCCCTACGAGCAGTACTTC.

The V call is TRBV28, the J call TRBJ1-2; maybe TRBD1 (6 bases). Germline V gene data show CDR1 as MDHEN and CDR2 as SYDVKM. The length of the CDR3 is 14 residues. V shed 7 bases and J shed 4 bases, with 16 bases lying between them. CDR3 sequence: CASTKQGVGYGYTF. CDR3 nucleotide sequence: TGTGCCAGCACCAAACAGGGCGTAGGCTATGGCTACACCTTC.

The chain has TRBV18 and TRBJ2-3; D gene ambiguous. The germline V gene encodes CDR1 KGHSH and CDR2 LQKENI. The V and J ends lost 5 bases and 6 bases respectively, with 9 bases between them. The CDR3 loop spans 12 amino acids. CDR3 DNA sequence: TGTGCCAGCTCAGCCTCTAGTGATACGCAGTATTTT. This gives the protein CASSASSDTQYF.

The rearrangement joins TRBV24-1 to TRBJ1-5, with D unresolved. Trimming removed 7 bases from V and 2 bases from J, with 14 bases in between. Germline assignment: CDR1 KGHDR and CDR2 SFDVKD. The CDR3 has 15 residues. Here the CDR3 DNA reads TGTGCCACCAGCGAGGCCACGCTGGGCAATCAGCCCCAGCATTTT. As protein: CATSEATLGNQPQHF.

The rearrangement joins TRBV19 to TRBJ1-6; 12 nucleotides align to TRBD1. Germline trimming cut 7 bases from V and 8 bases from J; bases unmatched to any gene: 9. Per germline, CDR1 LNHDA and CDR2 SQIVND (reference sequence). CDR3 size: 16 residues. The CDR3 DNA sequence: TGTGCCAGTACACGCCCCGGGACAGGGGGCGATTCACCCCTCCACTTT. Protein product: CASTRPGTGGDSPLHF.

The rearrangement joins TRBV25-1 to TRBJ1-2, with TRBD1 as a possible D gene (5 bases). The CDR3 covers 13 residues. The V end lost 4 bases, the J end lost 4 bases, and 10 bases lay between the germline ends. The germline V gene has CDR1 MGHDK and CDR2 SYGVNS. This chain's CDR3 is CASSGGVRYGYTF. In DNA, the CDR3 is TGTGCCAGCAGTGGAGGGGTTCGCTATGGCTACACCTTC.

V gene TRBV27 combines with J gene TRBJ1-3; D is uncertain. There are 14 residues in the CDR3. Trimming removed 2 bases from V and 0 bases from J, with 5 bases in between. Per the germline V gene, CDR1 is MNHEY and CDR2 is SMNVEV (reference sequence). As DNA, the CDR3 is TGTGCCAGCAGTTTAATGGGCTCTGGAAACACCATATATTTT. Its translation: CASSLMGSGNTIYF.

V usage is TRBV29-1 and J usage is TRBJ2-7; D unresolved. Trimming pared 4 bases from V and 2 bases from J, leaving 9 bases between. Germline loops: CDR1 SQVTM, CDR2 ANQGSEA. This CDR3 comprises 12 residues. The CDR3 here is CSVAKGPYEQYF. CDR3 bases: TGCAGCGTTGCGAAAGGACCCTACGAGCAGTACTTC.

The CDR3: CASSTQGRDGYTF. CDR3 nucleotides: TGTGCCAGCAGTACACAGGGTCGGGATGGCTACACCTTC. The V gene is TRBV6-5, the J gene TRBJ1-2, with D perhaps TRBD1 (6 bases). With 5 bases removed from V and 6 bases from J, the gap between germline ends came to 13 bases. The V gene's germline CDR1 is MNHEY and CDR2 SVGAGI. There are 13 residues in the CDR3.

The V gene is TRBV6-6, the J gene TRBJ1-1, with D unresolved. This CDR3 contains 13 residues. In germline, CDR1 is MNHNY, CDR2 SVGAGI (reference sequence). The V end lost 3 bases, the J end lost 6 bases, and 11 bases lay between the germline ends. CDR3 loop: CASSYNEVSEAFF. For the CDR3, the DNA is TGTGCCAGCAGTTATAACGAGGTGTCTGAAGCTTTCTTT.

The rearrangement joins TRBV28 to TRBJ1-5; the D gene is possibly TRBD1 (6 bases). This CDR3 contains 15 residues. V lost 7 bases, J lost 5 bases, and 18 bases lay in between. Germline CDR1 and CDR2: MDHEN and SYDVKM. The CDR3 DNA reads TGTGCCAGCACCCCCGGGCAGGGGTACGATCAGCCCCAGCATTTT. Translation gives CASTPGQGYDQPQHF.

This clone appeared once. This rearrangement joins TRBV6-5 to TRBJ1-2; D ambiguous. Between the trimmed V and J ends, which lost 7 bases and 0 bases, there was a span of 12 bases. CDR3 length: 14 amino acids. The V gene's germline CDR1 is MNHEY and CDR2 SVGAGI. This CDR3 reads CASMRASSNYGYTF. In DNA form, the CDR3 reads TGTGCCAGCATGCGGGCGTCCTCTAACTATGGCTACACCTTC.

V and J are TRBV5-4 and TRBJ1-2, with 8 bases lining up with TRBD1. Germline trimming cut 4 bases from V and 2 bases from J; bases unmatched to any gene: 4. CDR3 size: 14 residues. The germline gives CDR1 SGHNT, CDR2 YYREEE (reference sequence). This CDR3 reads CASSAGQENYGYTF. The CDR3 DNA sequence: TGTGCCAGCAGCGCGGGACAGGAGAACTATGGCTACACCTTC.

V and J are TRBV18 and TRBJ1-5, with TRBD1 as a possible D gene (5 bases). Germline CDR1 is KGHSH and CDR2 is LQKENI. V lost 4 bases and J 5 bases, leaving 9 bases between the germline ends. The CDR3 contains 13 residues. This CDR3 is CASSRGVDQPQHF. CDR3 nucleotide sequence: TGTGCCAGCTCACGGGGGGTCGATCAGCCCCAGCATTTT. The full variable domain, in which reference TRBV18 and TRBJ1-5 provide the parts outside the CDR3, is NAGVMQNPRHLVRRRGQEARLRCSPMKGHSHVYWYRQLPEEGLKFMVYLQKENIIDESGMPKERFSAEFPKEGPSILRIQQVVRGDSAAYFCASSRGVDQPQHFGDGTRLSIL.

CDR3 nucleotide sequence: TGTGCCAGCCGAGACCGGTATGGCTACACCTTC. It is translated as CASRDRYGYTF. This sequence joins TRBV12-3 or TRBV12-4 and TRBJ1-2; D call uncertain. The V and J ends lost 8 bases and 5 bases respectively, with 9 bases between them. CDR3 size: 11 residues.

The chain couples TRBV18 to TRBJ1-1; no clear D. Germline lookup yields CDR1 KGHSH and CDR2 LQKENI. Trimming took 6 bases from V and 0 from J, leaving 8 bases between them. This CDR3 is 13 amino acids long. This chain's CDR3 is CASSSDLNTEAFF. CDR3 coding DNA: TGTGCCAGCTCGTCGGACCTGAACACTGAAGCTTTCTTT.

The rearrangement links TRBV5-1 to TRBJ2-2, with a possible D match to TRBD1 (6 bases). Deletions cut 2 bases from V and 0 bases from J, with 8 bases between. CDR1 is SGHRS, CDR2 YFSETQ, per germline. The CDR3 runs 15 residues. For the CDR3, the DNA is TGCGCCAGCAGCTTTCAGGGGCCGAACACCGGGGAGCTGTTTTTT. Its protein is CASSFQGPNTGELFF. Based on the CDR3 plus reference TRBV5-1 and TRBJ2-2, the full variable domain is KAGVTQTPRYLIKTRGQQVTLSCSPISGHRSVSWYQQTPGQGLQFLFEYFSETQRNKGNFPGRFSGRQFSNSRSEMNVSTLELGDSALYLCASSFQGPNTGELFFGEGSRLTVL.

This clone appeared a single time. The V call is TRBV27, the J call TRBJ1-4; D gene unclear. There are 13 residues in the CDR3. The germline V and J ends were trimmed by 6 bases and 5 bases, with 10 bases remaining between them. CDR1 is MNHEY, CDR2 SMNVEV, per germline (reference sequence). For the CDR3, the DNA is TGTGCCAGCAGGGGCAGAAGGAATGAAAAACTGTTTTTT. This translates into CASRGRRNEKLFF.

V gene TRBV27 combines with J gene TRBJ1-2; D ambiguous. Trimming took off 5 bases at V and 3 bases at J, with 4 bases between the two ends. Per germline, CDR1 MNHEY and CDR2 SMNVEV (reference sequence). The CDR3 is 11 amino acids. CDR3 coding DNA: TGTGCCAGCAGTGGACACTATGGCTACACCTTC. Protein sequence: CASSGHYGYTF.

This clone was seen just once. V usage is TRBV6-6 and J usage is TRBJ2-7; TRBD1 or TRBD2 may be the D gene (5 bases each). The CDR3 is 14 amino acids. Germline values: CDR1 MNHNY, CDR2 SVGAGI (reference sequence). With 6 bases removed from V and 5 bases from J, the gap between germline ends came to 17 bases. The DNA of the CDR3 is TGTGCCAGCAGCCAACTCGGGGCGCTAGACGAGCAGTACTTC. It encodes CASSQLGALDEQYF.

The rearrangement uses TRBV24-1 and TRBJ1-2; D unresolved. The germline V gene has CDR1 KGHDR and CDR2 SFDVKD. CDR3 length equals 17 residues. V lost 5 bases to trimming and J lost 5 bases, with 23 bases between them. CDR3 sequence: CATSGPIRGLSSYGYTF. CDR3 in DNA: TGTGCCACCAGTGGGCCGATTCGGGGTCTCTCATCTTATGGCTACACCTTC.